These T cell receptor beta chains were read from a single sample in a study of T-cell reconstitution after alpha-beta-depleted transplantation in children. TCRdb re-derived calls from the PCR reads in MiXCR, one entry per CDR3 protein. The table lists 75,000 to 90,000 distinct CDR3 sequences, about 14% of them singletons. Material: PBMCs, mostly from graft donor cells, obtained 180 days after TCRalphabeta/CD19-depleted stem cell transplant. The source of these receptors is a male patient aged 2 to 10 who had a stem cell transplant for acute lymphoblastic leukemia, so the T cells may come from the graft donor. CDR3s include the opening cysteine and the closing phenylalanine or tryptophan. D genes are given only for firm matches. The size entry is marked missing in some rows and otherwise reads once, few, many or a size class.

J	V	size	D	CDR3	DNA
TRBJ1-5	TRBV9	many	-	CASSPRRPENQPQHF	TGTGCCAGCAGCCCCCGCCGGCCCGAGAATCAGCCCCAGCATTTT
TRBJ2-1	TRBV27	few	-	CASTQGLDNEQFF	TGTGCCAGCACCCAGGGGCTCGACAATGAGCAGTTCTTC
TRBJ2-3	TRBV28	few	-	CASSFPHTDTQYF	TGTGCCAGCAGTTTCCCCCACACAGATACGCAGTATTTT
TRBJ2-2	TRBV3-1	-	-	CASSQDRAYTGELFF	TGTGCCAGCAGCCAAGATAGGGCCTACACCGGGGAGCTGTTTTTT
TRBJ2-5	TRBV12-3/TRBV12-4	many	-	CASSSRSWDGTQYF	TGTGCCAGCAGTTCCCGGTCCTGGGACGGGACCCAGTACTTC
TRBJ2-7	TRBV20-1	few	-	CSARAGAEQYF	TGCAGTGCTAGGGCCGGAGCCGAGCAGTACTTC
TRBJ2-3	TRBV27	few	-	CASSLAGRTDTQYF	TGTGCCAGCAGTTTAGCGGGGCGCACAGATACGCAGTATTTT
TRBJ1-1	TRBV29-1	few	-	CSVEWGVSTEAFF	TGCAGCGTTGAATGGGGGGTGAGCACTGAAGCTTTCTTT
TRBJ2-5	TRBV7-2	once	TRBD2	CASSFAGTSGQETQYF	TGTGCCAGCAGCTTTGCCGGGACTAGCGGCCAAGAGACCCAGTACTTC
TRBJ1-2	TRBV7-2	many	TRBD1	CASSFGTGPYGYTF	TGTGCCAGCAGCTTCGGGACAGGGCCTTATGGCTACACCTTC
TRBJ2-3	TRBV30	few	TRBD2	CAWSASSGAGTTDTQYF	TGTGCCTGGAGTGCTTCCAGTGGAGCGGGGACCACAGATACGCAGTATTTT
TRBJ2-2	TRBV27	-	-	CASSLGRSGELFF	TGTGCCAGCAGTTTAGGGCGGTCCGGGGAGCTGTTTTTT
TRBJ1-2	TRBV29-1	few	-	CSVVETPLPNYGYTF	TGCAGCGTTGTGGAGACTCCTCTTCCTAACTATGGCTACACCTTC
TRBJ2-7	TRBV20-1	few	-	CSARKVSSYEQYF	TGCAGTGCTAGGAAAGTAAGCTCCTACGAGCAGTACTTC
TRBJ1-2	TRBV5-1	-	-	CASRLRGTFNYGYTF	TGCGCCAGCAGGTTGCGGGGGACGTTTAACTATGGCTACACCTTC
TRBJ1-2	TRBV5-1	few	-	CASNAGTDFYGYTF	TGCGCCAGCAATGCCGGGACGGATTTTTATGGCTACACCTTC
TRBJ1-6	TRBV12-3/TRBV12-4	-	TRBD1	CASRRTQGALGVYNSPLHF	TGTGCCAGCAGGCGCACACAGGGGGCCCTTGGCGTTTATAATTCACCCCTCCACTTT
TRBJ1-1	TRBV5-1	once	TRBD1	CASSLDDPRGETEAFF	TGCGCCAGCAGCTTGGATGACCCCAGGGGGGAGACTGAAGCTTTCTTT
TRBJ1-6	TRBV10-2	few	-	CASLKGNPNSPLHF	TGCGCCAGCCTTAAGGGGAACCCCAATTCACCCCTCCACTTT
TRBJ1-2	TRBV29-1	-	-	CSVETRQDLYGYTF	TGCAGCGTTGAAACCCGACAGGACCTATATGGCTACACCTTC
TRBJ2-7	TRBV6-1	-	TRBD2	CAAPSGGLSYEQYF	TGTGCCGCCCCCTCGGGGGGACTTTCCTACGAGCAGTACTTC
TRBJ1-2	TRBV6-1	few	-	CASSEGTANYGYTF	TGTGCCAGCAGTGAAGGGACTGCTAACTATGGCTACACCTTC
TRBJ2-3	TRBV7-2	few	TRBD2	CASGQKAGGPHTQYF	TGTGCCAGCGGCCAAAAGGCGGGAGGGCCGCATACGCAGTATTTT
TRBJ2-3	TRBV7-2	many	TRBD1	CASSLGTAYTDTQYF	TGTGCCAGCAGCTTGGGGACAGCGTACACAGATACGCAGTATTTT
TRBJ1-2	TRBV5-6	few	-	CASSLAGGKSTF	TGTGCCAGCAGCTTGGCCGGTGGAAAGTCGACCTTC
TRBJ2-6	TRBV28	few	-	CASSFRGPGANVLTF	TGTGCCAGCAGTTTCCGGGGGCCTGGGGCCAACGTCCTGACTTTC
TRBJ1-2	TRBV29-1	-	TRBD1	CSVEWTGDGYTF	TGCAGCGTTGAGTGGACAGGAGATGGCTACACCTTC
TRBJ2-7	TRBV24-1	-	-	CATSDARGEQYF	TGTGCCACCAGTGATGCTAGGGGCGAGCAGTACTTC
TRBJ2-5	TRBV12-3/TRBV12-4	-	-	CASRGGAQETQYF	TGTGCCAGCAGGGGGGGGGCGCAGGAGACCCAGTACTTC
TRBJ1-4	TRBV25-1	few	TRBD1	CASSETGYTNEKLFF	TGTGCCAGCAGTGAGACAGGGTATACTAATGAAAAACTGTTTTTT
TRBJ2-7	TRBV20-1	-	-	CSALSGGAPREQYF	TGCAGTGCCCTCTCAGGCGGGGCCCCCAGAGAGCAGTACTTC